The clone carrying this T cell receptor beta chain was counted between two and nine times. The antigen remains unidentified. Germline V lookup: CDR1 SGHTA, CDR2 FQGTGA. The CDR3 contains 14 residues. V dropped 5 bases and J dropped 3; count of bases not matched to a gene: 4. Sequencing used immunoSEQ multiplex PCR; TCRdb keeps in-frame clones, though not all of them. The sample shows about 68,000 clones, approximately 90% of them seen only once. The data were obtained in a study of OX40 agonist ivuxolimab in advanced cancers. Across the whole study: Ivuxolimab, which is an agonistic anti-OX40 (CD134) antibody, was administered to the patients. A male proportion of 82.7% was recorded, with mean age roughly 62 years and range about 20 to 85.

Study results and limitations: Partial responders receiving 0.1-3.0 mg/kg showed among the lowest clonal expansion. Certain nonresponding patients likewise had low normalized T-cell clonal expansion.

Specimen: CD4+ or CD8+ T cells sorted from blood, collected in a trial of the OX40 agonist ivuxolimab. The chain employs TRBV7-3 and TRBJ2-3, with 8 bases identical to TRBD2. This TCR derives from an adult with an advanced solid tumor such as melanoma, head and neck, liver or kidney cancer. CDR3 DNA sequence: TGTGCCAGCAGCCCCCGGGGGGGGACAGATACGCAGTATTTT. Encoded protein: CASSPRGGTDTQYF. The full variable domain, completed using reference TRBV7-3 and TRBJ2-3, is GAGVSQTPSNKVTEKGKYVELRCDPISGHTALYWYRQSLGQGPEFLIYFQGTGAADDSGLPNDRFFAVRPEGSVSTLKIQRTERGDSAVYLCASSPRGGTDTQYFGPGTRLTVL.